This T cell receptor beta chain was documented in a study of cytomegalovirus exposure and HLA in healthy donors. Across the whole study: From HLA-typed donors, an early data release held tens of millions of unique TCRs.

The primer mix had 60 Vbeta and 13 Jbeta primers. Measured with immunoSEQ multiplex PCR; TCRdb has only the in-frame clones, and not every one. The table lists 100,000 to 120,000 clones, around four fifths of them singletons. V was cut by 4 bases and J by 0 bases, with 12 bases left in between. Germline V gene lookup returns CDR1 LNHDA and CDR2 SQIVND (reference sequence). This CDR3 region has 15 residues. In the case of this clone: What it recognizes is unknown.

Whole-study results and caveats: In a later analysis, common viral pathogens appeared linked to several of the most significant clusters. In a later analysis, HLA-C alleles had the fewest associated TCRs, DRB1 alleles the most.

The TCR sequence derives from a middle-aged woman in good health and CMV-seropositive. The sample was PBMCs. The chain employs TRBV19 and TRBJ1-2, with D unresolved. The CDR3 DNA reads TGTGCCAGTAGTACTCAGGTCCAGGCTAACTATGGCTACACCTTC. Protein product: CASSTQVQANYGYTF.